This TCR beta chain emerged from a study of early T cells in non-severe SARS-CoV-2 infection. Study context: Investigators sequenced bulk RNA drawn from unsorted whole blood, and chains remained unpaired. Study-wide results and limits: Matching results from VDJdb favored anti-spike CD8 responses, leaving private and CD4 specificities undetected.

As part of library construction, unique molecular identifiers were attached to individual cDNA molecules. TCRdb itself ran the 5' RACE reads through MiXCR, one entry per CDR3 protein. The table lists some 57,000 distinct CDR3 sequences, about 13% of them singletons. This clonotype was observed a few times. Its target is not known. The CDR3 runs 11 residues. V was shortened by 4 bases and J by 8 bases, with 11 bases between the two germline ends. Looked up from germline, CDR1 is SQVTM and CDR2 is ANQGSEA. The sequence came from an adult who was a healthcare worker with PCR-confirmed SARS-CoV-2 infection or an uninfected control (not recorded which). The rearrangement joins TRBV29-1 to TRBJ1-2; D ambiguous. Source material: whole blood. In DNA form, the CDR3 reads TGCAGCGTTGGGGCCGTTCGGGGCTACACCTTC. Translated, it gives CSVGAVRGYTF. Combining the CDR3 with reference TRBV29-1 and TRBJ1-2 gives the whole variable domain SAVISQKPSRDICQRGTSLTIQCQVDSQVTMMFWYRQQPGQSLTLIATANQGSEATYESGFVIDKFPISRPNLTFSTLTVSNMSPEDSSIYLCSVGAVRGYTFGSGTRLTVV.